This TCR beta chain was sequenced in a study of shared clonotypes between healthy human individuals. Data came from immunoSEQ multiplex PCR; TCRdb stores just in-frame clones and leaves some out. The table lists over a million clones, around 97% of them singletons. Turning to this clone: The sample contains more than one DNA sequence encoding this CDR3.

Germline loops: CDR1 SGHTS, CDR2 YDEGEE. The CDR3 is made up of 15 amino acids. Trimming pared 0 bases from V and 0 bases from J, leaving 4 bases between. The TCR comes from a man aged 25-40 years in good health. This chain links TRBV5-8 with TRBJ2-6; no clear D gene. The sample comprised naive CD4+ T cells sorted from blood. Documented subset: CD45RA+ positively selected. CDR3 region: CASSLGSSGANVLTF. CDR3 bases: TGTGCCAGCAGCTTGGGTAGCTCTGGGGCCAACGTCCTGACTTTC.